This TCR beta chain comes out of a study of shared clonotypes between healthy human individuals. Generated by immunoSEQ multiplex PCR, the TCRdb table keeps only in-frame clones and is missing some. The sample gives approximately 2,000,000 clones, less than 95% of which show up once; approximately 0.41% is in the top ten. The germline gives CDR1 SGHRS, CDR2 YFSETQ. The CDR3 runs to 14 residues. V was clipped by 0 bases and J by 6 bases, with 10 bases between them. What was sequenced was naive CD4+ T cells from PBMCs. Subset of the sample: CD45RA+ positively selected. This TCR was recovered from a man younger than 35 in good health. Some clones in this sample may be carry-over from other donors' samples. The chain joins TRBV5-1 to TRBJ1-5; D gene unclear. The CDR3 reads CASSLGGGFQPQHF. CDR3 nucleotides: TGCGCCAGCAGCTTGGGTGGAGGGTTTCAGCCCCAGCATTTT. The variable domain in full, with the rest retrieved from reference TRBV5-1 and TRBJ1-5, is KAGVTQTPRYLIKTRGQQVTLSCSPISGHRSVSWYQQTPGQGLQFLFEYFSETQRNKGNFPGRFSGRQFSNSRSEMNVSTLELGDSALYLCASSLGGGFQPQHFGDGTRLSIL.